This T cell receptor beta chain was observed in a study of cytomegalovirus exposure and HLA in healthy donors. PCR involved 60 Vbeta and 13 Jbeta primers. Profiling relied on immunoSEQ multiplex PCR, and the TCRdb table lists in-frame clones only, not all of them. The sample lists over 75,000 clones, around 77% occurring once. The CDR3 has 17 residues. Germline CDR1 reads MNHNS; CDR2 reads SASEGT. Trimming shortened V by 6 bases and J by 6 bases, and 24 bases separated the two germline ends. Specimen: PBMCs. This clonotype originated in a man aged 50 to 60 in good health and CMV-seropositive. The chain has TRBV6-1 and TRBJ1-3, with no clear D. CDR3 DNA sequence: TGTGCCAGCAGAGAACGTCCTGACCCGGGGTCTTCAAACACCATATATTTT. Amino acid sequence: CASRERPDPGSSNTIYF.